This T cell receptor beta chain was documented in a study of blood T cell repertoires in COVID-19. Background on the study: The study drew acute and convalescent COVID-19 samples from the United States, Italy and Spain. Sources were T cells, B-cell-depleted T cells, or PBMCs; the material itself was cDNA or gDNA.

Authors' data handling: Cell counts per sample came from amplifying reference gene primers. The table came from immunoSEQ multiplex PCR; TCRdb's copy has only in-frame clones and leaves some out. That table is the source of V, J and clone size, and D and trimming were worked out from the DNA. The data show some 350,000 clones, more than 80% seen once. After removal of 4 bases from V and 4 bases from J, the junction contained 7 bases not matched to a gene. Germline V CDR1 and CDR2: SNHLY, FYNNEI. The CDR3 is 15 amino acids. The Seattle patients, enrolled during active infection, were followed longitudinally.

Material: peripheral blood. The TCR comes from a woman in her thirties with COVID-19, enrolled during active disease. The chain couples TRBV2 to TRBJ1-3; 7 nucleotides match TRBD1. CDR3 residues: CASSGDSQWGNTIYF. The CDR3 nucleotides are TGTGCCAGCAGTGGGGACAGCCAGTGGGGAAACACCATATATTTT.